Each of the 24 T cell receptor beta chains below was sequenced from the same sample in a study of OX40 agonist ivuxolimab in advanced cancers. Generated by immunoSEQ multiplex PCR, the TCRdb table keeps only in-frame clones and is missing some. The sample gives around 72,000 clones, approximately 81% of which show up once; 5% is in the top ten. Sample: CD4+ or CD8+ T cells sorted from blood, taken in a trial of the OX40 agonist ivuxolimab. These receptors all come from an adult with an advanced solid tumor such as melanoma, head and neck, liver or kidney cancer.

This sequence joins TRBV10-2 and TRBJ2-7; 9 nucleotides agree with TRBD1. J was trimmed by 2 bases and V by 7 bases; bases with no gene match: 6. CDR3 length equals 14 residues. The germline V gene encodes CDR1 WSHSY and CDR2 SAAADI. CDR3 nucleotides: TGCGCCAGCACAGGGACAGGGTCCCCCTACGAGCAGTACTTC. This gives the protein CASTGTGSPYEQYF.

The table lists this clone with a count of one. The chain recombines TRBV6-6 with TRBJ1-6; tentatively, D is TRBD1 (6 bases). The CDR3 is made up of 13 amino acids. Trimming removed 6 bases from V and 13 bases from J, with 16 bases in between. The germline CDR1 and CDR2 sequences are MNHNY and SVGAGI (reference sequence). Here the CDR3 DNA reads TGTGCCAGCAGCCCGGAAGGGGGGGTGCCCCTCCACTTT. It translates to CASSPEGGVPLHF.

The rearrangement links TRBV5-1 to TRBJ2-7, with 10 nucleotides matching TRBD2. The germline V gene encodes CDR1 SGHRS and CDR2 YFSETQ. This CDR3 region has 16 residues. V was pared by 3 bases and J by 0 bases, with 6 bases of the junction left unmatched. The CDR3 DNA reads TGCGCCAGCAGCTCCATAGCGGGGGGAAGCTCCTACGAGCAGTACTTC. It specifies CASSSIAGGSSYEQYF.

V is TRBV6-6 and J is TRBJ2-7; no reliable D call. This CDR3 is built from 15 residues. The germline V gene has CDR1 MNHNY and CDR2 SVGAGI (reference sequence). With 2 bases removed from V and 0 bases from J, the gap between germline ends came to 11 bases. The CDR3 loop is CASSYDSESSYEQYF. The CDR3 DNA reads TGTGCCAGCAGTTACGATTCGGAGAGCTCCTACGAGCAGTACTTC.

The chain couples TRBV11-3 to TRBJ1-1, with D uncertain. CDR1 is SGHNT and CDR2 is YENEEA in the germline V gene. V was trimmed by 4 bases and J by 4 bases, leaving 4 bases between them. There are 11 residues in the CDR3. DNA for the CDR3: TGTGCCAGCAGCTCCGTCACTGAAGCTTTCTTT. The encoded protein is CASSSVTEAFF.

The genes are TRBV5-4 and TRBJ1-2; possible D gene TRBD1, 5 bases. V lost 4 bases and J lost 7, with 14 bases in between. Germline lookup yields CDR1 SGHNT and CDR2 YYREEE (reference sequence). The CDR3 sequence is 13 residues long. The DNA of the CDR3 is TGTGCCAGCAGCGGGGGGTTTAAGGTTGGCTACACCTTC. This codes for CASSGGFKVGYTF.

The CDR3 region has the DNA TGTGCCAGCAGCAGCTATAGTCAGGGGGCGCATGGCTACACCTTC. Protein product: CASSSYSQGAHGYTF. This chain uses TRBV13 with TRBJ1-2, with 8 bases aligning to TRBD1. Germline loops: CDR1 PRHDT, CDR2 FYEKMQ (reference sequence). J was trimmed by 6 bases and V by 5 bases; bases with no gene match: 11. The CDR3 runs 15 residues.

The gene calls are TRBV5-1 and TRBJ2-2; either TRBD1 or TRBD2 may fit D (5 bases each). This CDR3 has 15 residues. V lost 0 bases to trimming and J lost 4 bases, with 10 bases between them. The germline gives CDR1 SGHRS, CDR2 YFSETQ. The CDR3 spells CASSLAGSVTGELFF. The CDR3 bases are TGCGCCAGCAGCTTGGCAGGGAGCGTCACCGGGGAGCTGTTTTTT. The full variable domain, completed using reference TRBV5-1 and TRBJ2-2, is KAGVTQTPRYLIKTRGQQVTLSCSPISGHRSVSWYQQTPGQGLQFLFEYFSETQRNKGNFPGRFSGRQFSNSRSEMNVSTLELGDSALYLCASSLAGSVTGELFFGEGSRLTVL.

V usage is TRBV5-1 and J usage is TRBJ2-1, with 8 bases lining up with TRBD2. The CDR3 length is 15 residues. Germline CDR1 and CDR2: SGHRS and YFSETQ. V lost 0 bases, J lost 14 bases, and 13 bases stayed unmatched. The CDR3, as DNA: TGCGCCAGCAGCTTGGGGCTAGCGGGTAGGGGACTCGAGTTCTTC. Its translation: CASSLGLAGRGLEFF.

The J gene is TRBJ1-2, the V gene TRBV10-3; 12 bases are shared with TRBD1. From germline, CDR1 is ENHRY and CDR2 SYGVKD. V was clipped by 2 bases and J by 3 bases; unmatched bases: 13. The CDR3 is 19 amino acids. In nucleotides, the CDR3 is TGTGCCATCAGTGAGAGTTTTCGGGACAGGGGGCTTTTTTACTATGGCTACACCTTC. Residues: CAISESFRDRGLFYYGYTF.

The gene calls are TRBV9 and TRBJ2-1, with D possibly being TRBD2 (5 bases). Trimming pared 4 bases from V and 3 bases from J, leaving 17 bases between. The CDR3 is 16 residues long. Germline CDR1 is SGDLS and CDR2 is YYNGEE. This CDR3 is CASSPSLRRGYNEQFF. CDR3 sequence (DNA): TGTGCCAGCAGCCCCTCCCTGCGTCGGGGCTACAATGAGCAGTTCTTC. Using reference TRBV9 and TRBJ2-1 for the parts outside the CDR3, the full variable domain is DSGVTQTPKHLITATGQRVTLRCSPRSGDLSVYWYQQSLDQGLQFLIQYYNGEERAKGNILERFSAQQFPDLHSELNLSSLELGDSALYFCASSPSLRRGYNEQFFGPGTRLTVL.

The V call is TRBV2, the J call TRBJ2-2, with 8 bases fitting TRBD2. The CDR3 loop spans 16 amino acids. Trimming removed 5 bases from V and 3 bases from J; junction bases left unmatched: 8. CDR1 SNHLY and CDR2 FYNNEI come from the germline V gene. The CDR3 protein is CASSSQAGGYTGELFF. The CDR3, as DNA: TGTGCCAGCAGTTCCCAGGCGGGGGGATACACCGGGGAGCTGTTTTTT.

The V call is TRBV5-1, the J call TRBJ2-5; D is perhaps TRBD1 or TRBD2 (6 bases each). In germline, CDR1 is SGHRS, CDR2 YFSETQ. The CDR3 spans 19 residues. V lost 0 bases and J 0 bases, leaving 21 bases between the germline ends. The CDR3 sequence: CASSLALWGVRGHQETQYF. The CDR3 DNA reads TGCGCCAGCAGCTTGGCCTTGTGGGGCGTCCGGGGGCACCAAGAGACCCAGTACTTC.

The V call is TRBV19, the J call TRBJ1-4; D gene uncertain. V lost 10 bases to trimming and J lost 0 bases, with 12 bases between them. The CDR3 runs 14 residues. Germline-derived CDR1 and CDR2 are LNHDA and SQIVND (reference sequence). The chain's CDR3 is CATKGIPTNEKLFF. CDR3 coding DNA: TGTGCCACTAAAGGGATCCCAACTAATGAAAAACTGTTTTTT.

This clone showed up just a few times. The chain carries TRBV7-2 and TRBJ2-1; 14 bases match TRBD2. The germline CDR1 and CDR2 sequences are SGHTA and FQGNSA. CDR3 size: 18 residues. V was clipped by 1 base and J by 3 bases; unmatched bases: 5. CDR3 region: CASSLETSGRAFYNEQFF. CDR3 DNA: TGTGCCAGCAGCTTAGAGACTAGCGGGAGGGCCTTCTACAATGAGCAGTTCTTC.

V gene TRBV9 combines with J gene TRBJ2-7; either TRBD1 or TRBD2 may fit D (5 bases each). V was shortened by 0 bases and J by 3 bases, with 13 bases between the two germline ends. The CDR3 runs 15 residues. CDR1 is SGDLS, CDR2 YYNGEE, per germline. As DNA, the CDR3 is TGTGCCAGCAGCGTAGCTGCAGGGACCAACTACGAGCAGTACTTC. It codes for CASSVAAGTNYEQYF.

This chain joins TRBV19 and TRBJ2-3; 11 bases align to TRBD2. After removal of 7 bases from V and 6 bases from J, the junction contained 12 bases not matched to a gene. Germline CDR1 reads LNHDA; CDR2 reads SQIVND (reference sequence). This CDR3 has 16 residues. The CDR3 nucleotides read TGTGCCAGTAAGACCACCAAACTAGCGGGAGTTGATACGCAGTATTTT. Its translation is CASKTTKLAGVDTQYF.

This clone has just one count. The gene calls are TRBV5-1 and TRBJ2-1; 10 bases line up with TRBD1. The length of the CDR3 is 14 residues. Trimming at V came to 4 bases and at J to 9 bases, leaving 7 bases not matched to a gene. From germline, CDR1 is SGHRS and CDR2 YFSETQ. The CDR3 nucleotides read TGCGCCAGCAGCCGGGACAGGGGCTTCACTGAGCAGTTCTTC. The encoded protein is CASSRDRGFTEQFF.

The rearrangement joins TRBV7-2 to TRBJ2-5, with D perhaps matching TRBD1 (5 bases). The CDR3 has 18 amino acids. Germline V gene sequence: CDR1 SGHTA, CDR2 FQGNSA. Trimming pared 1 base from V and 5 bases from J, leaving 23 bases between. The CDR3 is CASSLDPPRGLSVETQYF. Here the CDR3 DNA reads TGTGCCAGCAGCTTAGATCCCCCTAGGGGCCTCTCAGTGGAGACCCAGTACTTC.

DNA of the CDR3: TGCAGCGTTCCACCGTGGGGACAGAGCTACGAGCAGTACTTC. It codes for CSVPPWGQSYEQYF. This chain uses TRBV29-1 with TRBJ2-7; 7 positions match TRBD1. Germline trimming cut 5 bases from V and 3 bases from J; bases unmatched to any gene: 10. The CDR3 runs 14 residues. Germline V CDR1 and CDR2: SQVTM, ANQGSEA.

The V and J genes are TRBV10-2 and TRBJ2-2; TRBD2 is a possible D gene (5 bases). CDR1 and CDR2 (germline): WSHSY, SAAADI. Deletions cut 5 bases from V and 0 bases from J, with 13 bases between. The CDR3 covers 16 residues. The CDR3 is CASSPMAGANTGELFF. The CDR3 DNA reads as TGCGCCAGCAGTCCGATGGCGGGTGCGAACACCGGGGAGCTGTTTTTT.

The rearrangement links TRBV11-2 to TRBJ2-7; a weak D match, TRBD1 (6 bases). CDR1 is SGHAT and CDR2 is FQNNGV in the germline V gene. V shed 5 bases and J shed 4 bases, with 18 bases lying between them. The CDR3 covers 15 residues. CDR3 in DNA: TGTGCCAGCAGCCCCTCCGGGACGACAGGATACGAGCAGTACTTC. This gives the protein CASSPSGTTGYEQYF.

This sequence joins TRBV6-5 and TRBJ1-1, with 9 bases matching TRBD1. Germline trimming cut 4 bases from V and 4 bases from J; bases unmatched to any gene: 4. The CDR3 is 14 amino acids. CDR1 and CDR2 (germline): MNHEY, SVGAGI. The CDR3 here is CASSSTGGGTEAFF. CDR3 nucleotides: TGTGCCAGCAGTTCGACAGGGGGTGGCACTGAAGCTTTCTTT.

CDR3 region: CASSQDGTNEDEQFF. The CDR3 DNA is TGTGCCAGCAGCCAAGATGGTACAAATGAGGATGAGCAGTTCTTC. The chain is built from TRBV14 and TRBJ2-1; the D is unclear. The germline gives CDR1 SGHDN, CDR2 FVKESK. Deletions cut 0 bases from V and 8 bases from J, with 14 bases between. The CDR3 contains 15 residues.